This T cell receptor beta chain stems from a study of Ad26.COV2.S vaccination and SARS-CoV-2 variants. TCRdb's copy holds only in-frame clones and misses some; the assay was immunoSEQ multiplex PCR. The sample yields about 350,000 clones, roughly 91% seen once. Treatment indicated: some 19 received Ad26.COV2.S at low or high dose, single or two shots; about 5 received placebo; per-sample allocation not given. Sampling occurred on day 63 after the first vaccine or placebo injection. This clone has more than one count but fewer than ten. The CDR3 spans 11 residues. V was pared by 7 bases and J by 6 bases, with 9 bases between. Looked up from germline, CDR1 is ENHRY and CDR2 is SYGVKD.

The V and J genes are TRBV10-3 and TRBJ1-1, with D perhaps TRBD1 (5 bases). This specimen was peripheral blood, taken in a trial of Ad26.COV2.S vaccine versus placebo. The sequence was collected from a person between 18 and 65 years old who received the Ad26.COV2.S COVID-19 vaccine or a placebo. The DNA of the CDR3 is TGTGCCATCAAGGGGAGTTCTGAAGCTTTCTTT. Its protein product is CAIKGSSEAFF.